The 28 T cell receptor beta chains in this list originate from one sample, sequenced in a study of monozygotic twins with inflammatory bowel disease. TCRdb processed the 5' RACE reads again and assigns one entry to each CDR3 protein, with no DNA. The ten top clones account for less than 2.5%, within a sample of around 410,000 distinct CDR3 sequences. Sequencing was carried out using blood. Every receptor here comes from a human donor with ulcerative colitis or Crohn's disease, or a healthy co-twin of an affected twin (not recorded which).

The chain has TRBV2 and TRBJ1-4; the TCRdb call, TRBD1, lacks DNA for checking. CDR3 length equals 14 residues. Germline V CDR1 and CDR2: SNHLY, FYNNEI. The CDR3 is CASSTPGVNEKLFF.

CDR3 in amino acids: CSAPPLSLYNEQFF. This chain joins TRBV20-1 and TRBJ2-1; the TCRdb D gene call, TRBD1, has no DNA to confirm it. The CDR3 is made up of 14 amino acids. Germline V gene sequence: CDR1 DFQATT, CDR2 SNEGSKA (reference sequence).

The chain is built from TRBV10-3 and TRBJ2-3; the D gene TCRdb calls, TRBD2, cannot be checked with no DNA. The germline gives CDR1 ENHRY, CDR2 SYGVKD. CDR3 length equals 16 residues. CDR3 residues: CATQDTSGKRSDTQYF.

This chain connects TRBV5-1 to TRBJ2-7; the TRBD2 assignment by TCRdb is unverifiable without DNA. Germline V CDR1 and CDR2: SGHRS, YFSETQ. The CDR3 covers 17 residues. CDR3 residues: CASSTTPGLDGSYEQYF.

The V call is TRBV7-2, the J call TRBJ2-7; TCRdb designates TRBD2, a call that cannot be tested without DNA. This CDR3 is 16 amino acids long. Germline V gene lookup returns CDR1 SGHTA and CDR2 FQGNSA. This chain's CDR3 is CASARLAGVRSYEQYF.

V and J are TRBV30 and TRBJ2-7; TCRdb's D call, TRBD1, is unchecked because there is no DNA. The V gene's germline CDR1 is GTSNPN and CDR2 SVGIG (reference sequence). The CDR3 runs to 14 residues. The CDR3 sequence is CAWSLWDGNYEQYF.

The rearrangement uses TRBV5-5 and TRBJ1-2; there is no DNA to check the TCRdb D call of TRBD1. Germline CDR1 SGHKS, CDR2 YYEKEE (reference sequence). The CDR3 is 15 amino acids. CDR3 region: CASSLAQGGNYGYTF.

The chain has TRBV2 and TRBJ2-1. CDR1 SNHLY and CDR2 FYNNEI come from the germline V gene. The length of the CDR3 is 13 residues. The chain's CDR3 is CATSTSSYNEQFF.

The gene calls are TRBV19 and TRBJ2-7. CDR3 length: 15 residues. In germline, CDR1 is LNHDA, CDR2 SQIVND (reference sequence). CDR3 loop: CASSNTWQPSYEQYF.

This sequence joins TRBV10-3 and TRBJ2-2; checking the TCRdb D call of TRBD1 is not possible without DNA. Germline CDR1 reads ENHRY; CDR2 reads SYGVKD. The CDR3 is 14 residues long. This CDR3 reads CAIRDRALTGELFF.

The rearrangement uses TRBV10-3 and TRBJ2-2; TCRdb indicates TRBD1, and absent DNA this call remains unverified. CDR3 length: 15 residues. The germline gives CDR1 ENHRY, CDR2 SYGVKD. This CDR3 reads CAIRQGARTAGELFF.

This sequence joins TRBV20-1 and TRBJ2-3; TCRdb returns TRBD2, unconfirmable since there is no DNA. The CDR3 covers 13 residues. In germline, CDR1 is DFQATT, CDR2 SNEGSKA (reference sequence). CDR3 residues: CSAKGIASDTQYF.

This chain uses TRBV6-1 with TRBJ1-4. CDR1 is MNHNS, CDR2 SASEGT, per germline. The CDR3 runs to 15 residues. The CDR3 region is CASRRGPDVNEKLFF.

The V gene is TRBV5-1, the J gene TRBJ2-7; TCRdb's D call, TRBD1, is unchecked because there is no DNA. The CDR3 is 15 amino acids. The germline V gene has CDR1 SGHRS and CDR2 YFSETQ. The CDR3: CASSLQGAVVNEQYF. Filled out from reference TRBV5-1 and TRBJ2-7, the complete variable domain reads KAGVTQTPRYLIKTRGQQVTLSCSPISGHRSVSWYQQTPGQGLQFLFEYFSETQRNKGNFPGRFSGRQFSNSRSEMNVSTLELGDSALYLCASSLQGAVVNEQYFGPGTRLTVT.

J is TRBJ1-1 and V is TRBV25-1. CDR1 is MGHDK, CDR2 SYGVNS, per germline. This CDR3 has 15 residues. The CDR3 is CASSEERGGSLGAFF.

The rearrangement joins TRBV7-9 to TRBJ1-1; TCRdb calls TRBD1, which cannot be checked without DNA. The CDR3 is 13 residues long. CDR1 and CDR2 (germline): SEHNR, FQNEAQ (reference sequence). The CDR3 loop reads CGSGQSLATEAFF.

The chain combines TRBV5-1 with TRBJ2-2. Germline V gene sequence: CDR1 SGHRS, CDR2 YFSETQ. CDR3 length: 15 amino acids. The CDR3 is CASRSDVANTGELFF.

The rearrangement uses TRBV6-5 and TRBJ2-2. CDR3 size: 16 residues. Germline CDR1 reads MNHEY; CDR2 reads SVGAGI. CDR3: CASSYQTSSGTGELFF.

CDR3 in amino acids: CSAMANSNQPQHF. This chain uses TRBV20-1 with TRBJ1-5. CDR1 and CDR2 (germline): DFQATT, SNEGSKA (reference sequence). The CDR3 length is 13 residues.

The genes are TRBV4-1 and TRBJ2-7. Germline V CDR1 and CDR2: MGHRA, YSYEKL. This CDR3 is 15 amino acids long. The CDR3 sequence: CASSQDPAESYEQYF.

The chain is built from TRBV7-9 and TRBJ2-7; the D call of TRBD1 rests on TCRdb alone, since no DNA is present to check it. The CDR3 covers 16 residues. Germline V CDR1 and CDR2: SEHNR, FQNEAQ (reference sequence). The CDR3 protein is CASSPAVPPGTYEQYF.

The chain uses TRBV28 and TRBJ2-3; the TCRdb D gene call, TRBD1, has no DNA to confirm it. Germline CDR1 and CDR2: MDHEN and SYDVKM. The CDR3 spans 15 residues. The chain's CDR3 is CASSWRTGLRDTQYF.

This chain links TRBV20-1 with TRBJ2-1; TCRdb returns TRBD2, unconfirmable since there is no DNA. The length of the CDR3 is 15 residues. Germline CDR1 and CDR2: DFQATT and SNEGSKA (reference sequence). CDR3 loop: CSARGVGTILYEQFF.

The genes are TRBV20-1 and TRBJ1-1. This CDR3 has 13 amino acids. Looked up from germline, CDR1 is DFQATT and CDR2 is SNEGSKA (reference sequence). The CDR3 loop is CSARGFLGTEAFF.

The J gene is TRBJ2-5, the V gene TRBV7-2. Germline CDR1 and CDR2: SGHTA and FQGNSA. CDR3 length: 15 residues. CDR3: CASSLVGLYQETQYF.

The J gene is TRBJ2-4, the V gene TRBV15; lacking DNA, the TRBD1 call made by TCRdb goes unchecked. Germline-derived CDR1 and CDR2 are LNHNV and YYDKDF (reference sequence). The CDR3 covers 15 residues. CDR3 in amino acids: CATNRDRGVGNIQYF.

V usage is TRBV20-1 and J usage is TRBJ2-7; TCRdb's D call of TRBD2 is untestable without DNA. The germline gives CDR1 DFQATT, CDR2 SNEGSKA (reference sequence). The CDR3 is made up of 16 amino acids. CDR3 sequence reads: CSATDRTLASIYEQYF.

The chain employs TRBV7-2 and TRBJ2-1; TCRdb calls TRBD1, which cannot be checked without DNA. CDR3 length: 15 residues. Germline V gives CDR1 SGHTA, CDR2 FQGNSA. CDR3 sequence reads: CASSSALGDYNEQFF.